Given below is one T cell receptor beta chain in context. Using immunoSEQ multiplex PCR, the repertoire was profiled, and TCRdb retains in-frame clones only, with some absent. The table lists 98,000 or so clones, 90% to 96% of them singletons. The donors were in the approximately 130-subject validation cohort; that cohort was separate from the approximately 700-subject first cohort. These data originate in a study of cytomegalovirus exposure and HLA in healthy donors. Between the trimmed V and J ends, which lost 2 bases and 0 bases, there was a span of 10 bases. The CDR3 contains 15 residues. Germline assignment: CDR1 MNHNS and CDR2 SASEGT.

This clonotype was obtained from a woman between 18 and 29 years old in good health and CMV-seronegative. Specimen: PBMCs. The J gene is TRBJ1-2, the V gene TRBV6-1, with D unresolved. The CDR3 nucleotides are TGTGCCAGCAGTGAAACGCCGGCGGCTAACTATGGCTACACCTTC. Residues: CASSETPAANYGYTF.